This T cell receptor (beta chain) was identified in a study of T cells after yellow fever vaccination. Study at large: With SMART-Seq v4 Ultra Low Input, the fractions containing low cell numbers were prepared.

Findings and caveats of the study: Most primary-vaccination clones recurred post-booster (roughly 96% CD4, over 70% CD8).

TCRdb re-called the 5' RACE reads with MiXCR, one entry per CDR3 protein. The sample holds about 400,000 distinct CDR3 sequences, about 6.2% seen once. The CDR3 runs to 17 residues. V lost 4 bases to trimming and J lost 0 bases; unmatched junction nucleotides: 7. Per germline, CDR1 SGHNT and CDR2 YYREEE (reference sequence). On this clonotype: Its antigen remains unknown.

The chain is built from TRBV5-4 and TRBJ2-2; TRBD2 aligns across 9 bases. The source of this sequence is a man younger than 45 who received the YFV17D yellow fever vaccine. This sample comprised PBMCs, obtained 5 days after the yellow fever booster vaccination. DNA for the CDR3: TGTGCCAGCAGCGACGCTCTAGCGGGACCGAACACCGGGGAGCTGTTTTTT. It encodes CASSDALAGPNTGELFF.